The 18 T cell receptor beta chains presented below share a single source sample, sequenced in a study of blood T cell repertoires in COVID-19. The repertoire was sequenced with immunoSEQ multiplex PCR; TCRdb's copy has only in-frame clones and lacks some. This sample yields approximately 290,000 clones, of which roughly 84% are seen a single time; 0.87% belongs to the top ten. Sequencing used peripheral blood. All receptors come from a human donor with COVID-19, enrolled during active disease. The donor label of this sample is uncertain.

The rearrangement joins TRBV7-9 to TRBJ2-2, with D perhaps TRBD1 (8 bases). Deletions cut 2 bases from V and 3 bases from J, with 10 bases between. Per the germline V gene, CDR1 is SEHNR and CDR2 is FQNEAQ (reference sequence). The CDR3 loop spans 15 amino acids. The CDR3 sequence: CASSLTGGDTGELFF. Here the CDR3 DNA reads TGTGCCAGCAGCTTAACAGGGGGGGACACCGGGGAGCTGTTTTTT.

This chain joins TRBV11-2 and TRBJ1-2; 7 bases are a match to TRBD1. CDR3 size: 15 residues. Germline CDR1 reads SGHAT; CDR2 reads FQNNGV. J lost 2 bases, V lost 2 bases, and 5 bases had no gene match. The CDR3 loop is CASSLTLTGNYGYTF. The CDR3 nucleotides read TGTGCCAGCAGCTTAACGCTGACAGGGAACTATGGCTACACCTTC.

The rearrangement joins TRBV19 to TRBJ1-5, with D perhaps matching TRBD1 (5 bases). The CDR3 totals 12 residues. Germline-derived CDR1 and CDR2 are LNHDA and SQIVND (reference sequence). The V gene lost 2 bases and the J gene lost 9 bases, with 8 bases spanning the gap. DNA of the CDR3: TGTGCCAGTAGTATACAGGGACTGCCCCAGCATTTT. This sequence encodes CASSIQGLPQHF.

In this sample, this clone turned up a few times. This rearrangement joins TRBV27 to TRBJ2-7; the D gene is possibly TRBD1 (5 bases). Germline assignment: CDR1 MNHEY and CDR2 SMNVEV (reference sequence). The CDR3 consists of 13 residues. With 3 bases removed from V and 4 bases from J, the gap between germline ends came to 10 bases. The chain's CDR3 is CASSFSRVYEQYF. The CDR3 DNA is TGTGCCAGCAGTTTTTCCAGGGTGTACGAGCAGTACTTC.

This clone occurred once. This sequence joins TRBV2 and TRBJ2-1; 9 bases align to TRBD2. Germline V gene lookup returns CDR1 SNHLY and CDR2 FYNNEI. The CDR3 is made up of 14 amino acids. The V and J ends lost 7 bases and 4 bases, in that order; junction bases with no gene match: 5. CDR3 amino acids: CASKEREAYNEQFF. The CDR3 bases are TGTGCCAGCAAAGAGCGGGAGGCTTACAATGAGCAGTTCTTC.

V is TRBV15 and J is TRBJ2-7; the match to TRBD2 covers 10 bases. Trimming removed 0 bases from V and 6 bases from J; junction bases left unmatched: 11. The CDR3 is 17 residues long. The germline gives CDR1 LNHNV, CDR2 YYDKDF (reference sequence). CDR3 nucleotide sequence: TGTGCCACCAGCAGAGATGGTGGAGTAGCGGGAGGCGGCGAGCAGTACTTC. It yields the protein CATSRDGGVAGGGEQYF.

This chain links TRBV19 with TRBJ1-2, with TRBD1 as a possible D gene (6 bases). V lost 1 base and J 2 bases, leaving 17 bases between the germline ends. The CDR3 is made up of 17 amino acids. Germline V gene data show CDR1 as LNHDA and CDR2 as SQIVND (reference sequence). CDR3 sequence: CASSIVGGGGKNYGYTF. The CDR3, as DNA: TGTGCCAGTAGTATAGTAGGGGGTGGAGGAAAAAACTATGGCTACACCTTC.

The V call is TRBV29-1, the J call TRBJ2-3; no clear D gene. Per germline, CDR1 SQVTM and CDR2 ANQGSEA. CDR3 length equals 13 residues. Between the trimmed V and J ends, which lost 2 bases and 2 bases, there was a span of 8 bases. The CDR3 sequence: CSVESAYTDTQYF. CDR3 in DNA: TGCAGCGTTGAAAGCGCCTACACAGATACGCAGTATTTT.

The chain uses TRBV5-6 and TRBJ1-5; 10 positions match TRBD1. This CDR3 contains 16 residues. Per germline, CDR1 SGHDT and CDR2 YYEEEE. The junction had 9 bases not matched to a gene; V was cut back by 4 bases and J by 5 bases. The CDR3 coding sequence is TGTGCCAGCAGCAGCAATCGACAGGGGGCGTATCAGCCCCAGCATTTT. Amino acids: CASSSNRQGAYQPQHF.

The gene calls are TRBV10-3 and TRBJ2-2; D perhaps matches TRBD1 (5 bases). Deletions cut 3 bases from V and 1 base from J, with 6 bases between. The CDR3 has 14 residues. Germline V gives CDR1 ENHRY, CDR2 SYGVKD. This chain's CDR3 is CAISDDRNTGELFF. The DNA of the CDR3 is TGTGCCATCAGTGACGACAGGAACACCGGGGAGCTGTTTTTT.

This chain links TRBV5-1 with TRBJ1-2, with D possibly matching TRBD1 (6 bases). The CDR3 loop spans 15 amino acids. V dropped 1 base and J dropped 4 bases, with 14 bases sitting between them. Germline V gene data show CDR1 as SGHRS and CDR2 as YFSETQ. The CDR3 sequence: CASSLSPDSAYGYTF. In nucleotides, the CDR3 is TGCGCCAGCAGCTTGTCCCCGGACAGCGCCTATGGCTACACCTTC.

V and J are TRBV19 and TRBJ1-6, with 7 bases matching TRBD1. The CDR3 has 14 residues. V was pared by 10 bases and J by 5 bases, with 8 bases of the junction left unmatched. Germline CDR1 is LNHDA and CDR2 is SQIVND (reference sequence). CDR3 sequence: CATDPGQDNSPLHF. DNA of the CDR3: TGTGCCACCGACCCCGGACAGGATAATTCACCCCTCCACTTT.

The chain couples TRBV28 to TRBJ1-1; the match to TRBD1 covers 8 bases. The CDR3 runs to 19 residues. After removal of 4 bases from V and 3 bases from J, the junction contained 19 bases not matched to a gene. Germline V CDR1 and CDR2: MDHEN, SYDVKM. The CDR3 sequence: CASSSWGSRQGTSYTEAFF. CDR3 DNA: TGTGCCAGCAGTTCCTGGGGTAGTAGACAGGGGACATCTTACACTGAAGCTTTCTTT.

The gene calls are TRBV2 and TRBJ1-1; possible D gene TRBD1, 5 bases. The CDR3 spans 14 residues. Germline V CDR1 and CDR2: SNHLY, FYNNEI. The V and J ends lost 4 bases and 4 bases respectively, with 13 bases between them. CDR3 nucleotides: TGTGCCAGCAGTGTGGCCAGGGTCGGCACTGAAGCTTTCTTT. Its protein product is CASSVARVGTEAFF.

CDR3 bases: TGCAGCACGGGGACAGGCGACTATGGCTACACCTTC. Residues: CSTGTGDYGYTF. The genes are TRBV29-1 and TRBJ1-2; 8 positions agree with TRBD1. The germline gives CDR1 SQVTM, CDR2 ANQGSEA. CDR3 size: 12 residues. The V segment lost 8 bases and the J segment 3 bases; nucleotides outside the gene matches: 5.

For the CDR3, the DNA is TGTGCCAGCTCCCTCTCGTTGGGACAGTATAGCAATCAGCCCCAGCATTTT. It is translated as CASSLSLGQYSNQPQHF. J is TRBJ1-5 and V is TRBV28; TRBD1 agrees at 7 bases. CDR3 length: 17 amino acids. After removal of 8 bases from V and 0 bases from J, the junction contained 13 bases not matched to a gene. Germline lookup yields CDR1 MDHEN and CDR2 SYDVKM.

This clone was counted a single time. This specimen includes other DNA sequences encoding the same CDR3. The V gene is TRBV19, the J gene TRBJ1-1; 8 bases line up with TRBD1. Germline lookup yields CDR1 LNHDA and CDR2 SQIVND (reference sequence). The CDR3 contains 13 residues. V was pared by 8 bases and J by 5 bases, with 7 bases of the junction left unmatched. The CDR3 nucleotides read TGTGCCAGTGGCCCCGACAGGGGAACTGAAGCTTTCTTT. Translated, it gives CASGPDRGTEAFF.

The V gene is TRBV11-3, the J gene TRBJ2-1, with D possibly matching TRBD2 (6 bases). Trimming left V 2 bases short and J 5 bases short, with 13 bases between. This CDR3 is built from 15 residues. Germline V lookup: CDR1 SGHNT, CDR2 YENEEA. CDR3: CASSLLAGTNNEQFF. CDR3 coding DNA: TGTGCCAGCAGCTTACTCGCGGGAACCAACAATGAGCAGTTCTTC.